The clone carrying this T cell receptor (beta chain) was counted a few times. This sample was included in a study of blood T cell repertoires in COVID-19. Study overall: Samples of COVID-19 (acute and convalescent) were obtained from the United States, Italy and Spain.

Looked up from germline, CDR1 is LGHNA and CDR2 is YSLEER. This CDR3 is 15 amino acids long. Trimming left V 1 base short and J 0 bases short, with 9 bases between. As handled by the study authors: By means of reference gene primer amplification, nucleated cell counts were estimated. Sequencing used immunoSEQ multiplex PCR; TCRdb keeps in-frame clones, though not all of them. V and J calls and clone size follow that table, whereas D and trimming were derived from the DNA. This sample has 200,000 to 250,000 clones; around nine tenths occur once, and the top ten carry more than 6.5%. V usage is TRBV4-3 and J usage is TRBJ1-1; no definite D call. The specimen was peripheral blood. This receptor was identified in a woman between 65 and 79 years old with active or convalescent COVID-19. The CDR3 protein is CASSQGGGVNTEAFF. CDR3 DNA sequence: TGCGCCAGCAGCCAAGGCGGCGGAGTGAACACTGAAGCTTTCTTT.